This T cell receptor (beta chain) originates from a study of blood T cell dynamics during melanoma immunotherapy. J lost 1 base, V lost 3 bases, and 11 bases had no gene match. Germline-derived CDR1 and CDR2 are MNHNS and SASEGT. The CDR3 has 17 residues. Data came from immunoSEQ multiplex PCR; TCRdb stores just in-frame clones and leaves some out. The sample lists about 6,700 clones; over 80% were seen once. Time point here: pre-treatment baseline. The input for sequencing was blood, taken from a patient treated with checkpoint blockade. This receptor was taken from a human donor with melanoma. Some clones in this sample may be carry-over from other donors' samples. The chain combines TRBV6-1 with TRBJ1-1, with TRBD1 identical over 7 bases. The CDR3 region is CASSELSVTGRNTEAFF. The CDR3 coding sequence is TGTGCCAGCAGTGAGCTAAGCGTGACAGGGAGGAACACTGAAGCTTTCTTT.